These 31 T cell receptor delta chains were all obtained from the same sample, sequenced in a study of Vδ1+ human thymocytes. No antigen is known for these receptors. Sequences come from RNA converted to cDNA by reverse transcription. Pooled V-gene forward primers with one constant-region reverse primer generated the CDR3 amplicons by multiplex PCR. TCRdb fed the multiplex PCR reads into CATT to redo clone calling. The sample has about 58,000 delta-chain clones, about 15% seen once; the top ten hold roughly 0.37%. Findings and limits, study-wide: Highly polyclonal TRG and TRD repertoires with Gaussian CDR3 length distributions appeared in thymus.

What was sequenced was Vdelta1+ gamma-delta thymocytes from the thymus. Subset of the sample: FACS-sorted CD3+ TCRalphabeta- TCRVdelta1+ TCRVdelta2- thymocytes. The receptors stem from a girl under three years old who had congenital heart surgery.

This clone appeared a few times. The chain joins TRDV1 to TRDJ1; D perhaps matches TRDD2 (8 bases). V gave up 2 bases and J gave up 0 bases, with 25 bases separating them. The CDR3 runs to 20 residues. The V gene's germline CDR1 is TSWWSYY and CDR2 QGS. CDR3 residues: CALGESASYKGDHNTDKLIF. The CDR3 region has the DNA TGTGCTCTTGGGGAAAGTGCTTCCTACAAGGGGGATCACAACACCGATAAACTCATCTTT.

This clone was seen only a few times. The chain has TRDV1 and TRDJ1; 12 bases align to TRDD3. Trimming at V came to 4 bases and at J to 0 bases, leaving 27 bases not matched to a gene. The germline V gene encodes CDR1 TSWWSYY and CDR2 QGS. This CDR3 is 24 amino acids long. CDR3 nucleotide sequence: TGTGCTCTTGGGGCCCCGAGGGCTTCCCCCATACTGGGGGATACACTCCGTTACACCGATAAACTCATCTTT. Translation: CALGAPRASPILGDTLRYTDKLIF.

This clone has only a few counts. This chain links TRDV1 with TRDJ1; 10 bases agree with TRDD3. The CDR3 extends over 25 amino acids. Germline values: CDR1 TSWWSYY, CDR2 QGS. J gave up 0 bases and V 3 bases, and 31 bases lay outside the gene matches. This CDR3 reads CALGEQPLSESEGTGGFPYTDKLIF. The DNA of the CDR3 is TGTGCTCTTGGGGAGCAACCCCTTAGTGAATCTGAGGGGACTGGGGGATTCCCGTACACCGATAAACTCATCTTT.

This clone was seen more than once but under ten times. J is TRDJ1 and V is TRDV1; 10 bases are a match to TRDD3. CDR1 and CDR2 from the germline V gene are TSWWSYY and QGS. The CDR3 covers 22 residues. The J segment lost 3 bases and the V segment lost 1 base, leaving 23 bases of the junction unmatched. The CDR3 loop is CALGEQGLLGGMGDTNPDKLIF. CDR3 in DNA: TGTGCTCTTGGGGAACAGGGGCTCCTCGGCGGAATGGGGGATACCAACCCCGATAAACTCATCTTT.

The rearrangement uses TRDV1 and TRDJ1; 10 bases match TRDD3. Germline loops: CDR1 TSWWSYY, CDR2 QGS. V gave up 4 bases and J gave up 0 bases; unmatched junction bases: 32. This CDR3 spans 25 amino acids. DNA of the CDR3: TGTGCTCTTGGGGGTCTTATGCTACGGAGCTATTCTTACTGGGGGATTTCCAAGGACACCGATAAACTCATCTTT. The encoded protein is CALGGLMLRSYSYWGISKDTDKLIF.

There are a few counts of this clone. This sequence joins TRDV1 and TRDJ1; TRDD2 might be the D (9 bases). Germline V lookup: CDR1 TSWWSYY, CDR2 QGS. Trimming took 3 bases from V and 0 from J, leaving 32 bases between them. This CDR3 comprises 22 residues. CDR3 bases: TGTGCTCTTGGGGACGTCCTTCCTACGTTAATCCGTACTGGGGGGCACACCGATAAACTCATCTTT. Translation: CALGDVLPTLIRTGGHTDKLIF.

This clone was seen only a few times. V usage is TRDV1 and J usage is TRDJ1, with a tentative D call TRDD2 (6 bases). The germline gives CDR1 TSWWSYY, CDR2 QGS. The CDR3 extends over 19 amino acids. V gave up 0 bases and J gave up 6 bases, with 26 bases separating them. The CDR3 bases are TGTGCTCTTGGGGAACTCCACGGCCTTCCCAACAAATGCCGCAATAAACTCATCTTT. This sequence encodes CALGELHGLPNKCRNKLIF.

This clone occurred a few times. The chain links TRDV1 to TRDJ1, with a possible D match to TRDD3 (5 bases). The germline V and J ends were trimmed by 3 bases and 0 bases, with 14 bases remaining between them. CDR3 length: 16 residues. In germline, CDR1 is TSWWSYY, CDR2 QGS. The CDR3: CALGEITEGDTDKLIF. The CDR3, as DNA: TGTGCTCTTGGGGAGATAACAGAGGGGGACACCGATAAACTCATCTTT.

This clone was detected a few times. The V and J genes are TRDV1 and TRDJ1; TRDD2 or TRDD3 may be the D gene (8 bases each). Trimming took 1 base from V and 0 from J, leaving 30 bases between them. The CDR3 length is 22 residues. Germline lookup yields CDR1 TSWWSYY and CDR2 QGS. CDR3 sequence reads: CALGEPGIVSSYWGYYTDKLIF. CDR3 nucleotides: TGTGCTCTTGGGGAACCCGGAATCGTTTCTTCCTACTGGGGATACTACACCGATAAACTCATCTTT.

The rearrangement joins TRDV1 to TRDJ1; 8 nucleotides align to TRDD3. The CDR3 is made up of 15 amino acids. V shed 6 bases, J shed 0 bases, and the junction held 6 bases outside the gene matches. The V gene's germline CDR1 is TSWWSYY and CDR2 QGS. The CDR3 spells CALGLGAPYTDKLIF. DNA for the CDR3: TGTGCTCTTGGACTGGGGGCCCCGTACACCGATAAACTCATCTTT.

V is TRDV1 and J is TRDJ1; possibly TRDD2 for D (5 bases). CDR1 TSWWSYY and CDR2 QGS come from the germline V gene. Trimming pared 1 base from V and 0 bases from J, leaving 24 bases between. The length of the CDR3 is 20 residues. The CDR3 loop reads CALGEPRAEDPSGYTDKLIF. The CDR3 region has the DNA TGTGCTCTTGGGGAACCCCGAGCAGAGGACCCTTCAGGGTACACCGATAAACTCATCTTT.

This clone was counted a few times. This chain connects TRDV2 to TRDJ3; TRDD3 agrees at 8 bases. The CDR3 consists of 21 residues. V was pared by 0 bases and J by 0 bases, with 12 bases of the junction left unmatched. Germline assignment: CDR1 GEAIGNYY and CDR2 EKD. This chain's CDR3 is CACDTWGISLLNSWDTRQMFF. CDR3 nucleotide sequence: TGTGCCTGTGACACCTGGGGGATCTCTCTCCTCAACTCCTGGGACACCCGACAGATGTTTTTC.

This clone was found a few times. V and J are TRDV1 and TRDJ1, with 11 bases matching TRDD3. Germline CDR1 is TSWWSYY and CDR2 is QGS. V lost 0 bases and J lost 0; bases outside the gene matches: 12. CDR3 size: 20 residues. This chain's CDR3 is CALGELRKWGIRQYTDKLIF. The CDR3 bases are TGTGCTCTTGGGGAACTCCGTAAATGGGGGATACGACAGTACACCGATAAACTCATCTTT.

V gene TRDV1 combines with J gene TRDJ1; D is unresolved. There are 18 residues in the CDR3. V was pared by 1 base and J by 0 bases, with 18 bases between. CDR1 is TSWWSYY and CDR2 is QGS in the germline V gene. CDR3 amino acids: CALGERPPGSPYTDKLIF. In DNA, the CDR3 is TGTGCTCTTGGGGAACGGCCCCCCGGTTCTCCGTACACCGATAAACTCATCTTT.

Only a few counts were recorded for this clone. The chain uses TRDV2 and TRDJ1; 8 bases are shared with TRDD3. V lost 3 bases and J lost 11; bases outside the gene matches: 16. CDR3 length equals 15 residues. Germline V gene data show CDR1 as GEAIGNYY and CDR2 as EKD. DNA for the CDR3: TGTGCCTGTGACGAACGGCTGGGGGAGTGGGAGAACCTCATCTTT. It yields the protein CACDERLGEWENLIF.

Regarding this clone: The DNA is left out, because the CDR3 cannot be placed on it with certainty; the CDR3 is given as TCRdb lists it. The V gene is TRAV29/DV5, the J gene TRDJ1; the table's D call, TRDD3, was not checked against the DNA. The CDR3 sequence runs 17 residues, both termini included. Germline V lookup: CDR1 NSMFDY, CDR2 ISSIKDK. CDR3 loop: CSVLLCTLVGGERELIF.

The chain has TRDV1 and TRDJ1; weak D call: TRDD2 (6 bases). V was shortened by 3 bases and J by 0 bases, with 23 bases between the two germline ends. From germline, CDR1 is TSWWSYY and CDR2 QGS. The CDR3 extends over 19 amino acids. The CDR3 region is CALGENFLSHPPYTDKLIF. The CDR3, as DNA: TGTGCTCTTGGGGAGAACTTCCTCTCACACCCACCGTACACCGATAAACTCATCTTT.

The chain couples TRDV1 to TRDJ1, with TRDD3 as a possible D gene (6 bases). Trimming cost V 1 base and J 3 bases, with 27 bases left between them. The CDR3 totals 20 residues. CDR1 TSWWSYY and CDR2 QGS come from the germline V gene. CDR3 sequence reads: CALGEPQLRRGFLVADKLIF. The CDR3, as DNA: TGTGCTCTTGGGGAACCCCAACTACGGAGGGGATTCCTTGTTGCCGATAAACTCATCTTT.

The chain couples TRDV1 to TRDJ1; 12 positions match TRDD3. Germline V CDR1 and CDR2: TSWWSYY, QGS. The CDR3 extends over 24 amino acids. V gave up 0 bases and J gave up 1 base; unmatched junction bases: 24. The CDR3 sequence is CALGELALATFAGGYDRVTDKLIF. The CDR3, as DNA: TGTGCTCTTGGGGAACTAGCCCTTGCTACGTTTGCTGGGGGATACGATCGGGTCACCGATAAACTCATCTTT.

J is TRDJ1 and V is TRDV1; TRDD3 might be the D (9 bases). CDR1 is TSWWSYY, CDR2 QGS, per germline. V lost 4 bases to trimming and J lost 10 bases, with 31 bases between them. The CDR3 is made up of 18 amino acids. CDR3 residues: CALGADFLRVRWGIGLIF. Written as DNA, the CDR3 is TGTGCTCTTGGGGCCGACTTCCTACGAGTGCGTTGGGGGATAGGACTCATCTTT.

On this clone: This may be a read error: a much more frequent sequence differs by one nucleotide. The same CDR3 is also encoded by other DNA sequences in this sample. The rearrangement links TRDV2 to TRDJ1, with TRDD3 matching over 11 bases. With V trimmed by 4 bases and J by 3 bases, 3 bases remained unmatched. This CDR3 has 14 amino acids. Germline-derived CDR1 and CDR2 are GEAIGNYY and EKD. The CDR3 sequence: CACDGGYAADKLIF. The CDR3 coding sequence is TGTGCCTGTGATGGGGGATACGCTGCCGATAAACTCATCTTT.

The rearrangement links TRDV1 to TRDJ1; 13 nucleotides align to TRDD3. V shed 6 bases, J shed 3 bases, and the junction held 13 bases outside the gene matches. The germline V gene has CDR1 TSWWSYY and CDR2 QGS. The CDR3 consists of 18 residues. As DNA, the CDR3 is TGTGCTCTTGGAGCCTTCCGGACTGGGGGATACGAATCCGATAAACTCATCTTT. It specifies CALGAFRTGGYESDKLIF.

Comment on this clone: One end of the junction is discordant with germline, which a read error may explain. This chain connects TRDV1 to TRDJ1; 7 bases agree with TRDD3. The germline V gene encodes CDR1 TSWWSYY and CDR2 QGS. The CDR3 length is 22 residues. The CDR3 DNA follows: TGTGCCCTTGGAATCCGAGGAGAGGCATGGGGGACCCGATCGAGGTACACCGATAAACTCATCTTT. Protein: CALGIRGEAWGTRSRYTDKLIF.

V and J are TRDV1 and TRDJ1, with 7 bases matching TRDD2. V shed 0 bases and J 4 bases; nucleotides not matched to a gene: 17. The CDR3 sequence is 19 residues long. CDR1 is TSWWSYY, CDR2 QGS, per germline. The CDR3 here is CALGELPVFLPRWVDKLIF. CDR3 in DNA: TGTGCTCTTGGGGAACTCCCCGTTTTCCTACCCCGGTGGGTCGATAAACTCATCTTT.

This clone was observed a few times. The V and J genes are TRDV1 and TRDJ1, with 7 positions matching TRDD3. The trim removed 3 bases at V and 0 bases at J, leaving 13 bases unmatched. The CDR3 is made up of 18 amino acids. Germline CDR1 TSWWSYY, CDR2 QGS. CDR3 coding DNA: TGTGCTCTTGGGGACCCATGCTGTACTGGGGTGGACACCGATAAACTCATCTTT. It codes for CALGDPCCTGVDTDKLIF.

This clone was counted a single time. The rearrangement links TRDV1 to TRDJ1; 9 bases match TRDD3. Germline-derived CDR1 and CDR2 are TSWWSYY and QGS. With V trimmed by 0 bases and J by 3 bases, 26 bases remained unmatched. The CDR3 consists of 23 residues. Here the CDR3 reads CALGELRVPNLPTGGRAADKLIF. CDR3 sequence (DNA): TGTGCTCTTGGGGAACTACGGGTCCCAAACCTACCTACTGGGGGAAGAGCCGCCGATAAACTCATCTTT.

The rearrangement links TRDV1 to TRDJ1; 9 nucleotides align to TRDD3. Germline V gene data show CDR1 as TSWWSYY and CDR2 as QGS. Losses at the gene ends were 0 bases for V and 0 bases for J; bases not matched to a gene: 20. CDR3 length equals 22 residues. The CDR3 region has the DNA TGTGCTCTTGGGGAACTCTCCCTTTCCTCCCTGGGGGATCGGGGTTACACCGATAAACTCATCTTT. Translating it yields CALGELSLSSLGDRGYTDKLIF.

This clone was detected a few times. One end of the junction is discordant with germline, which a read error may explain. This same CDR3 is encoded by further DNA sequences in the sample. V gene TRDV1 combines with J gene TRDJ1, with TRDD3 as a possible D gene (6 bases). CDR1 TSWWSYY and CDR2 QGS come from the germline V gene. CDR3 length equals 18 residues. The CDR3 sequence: CALGNYPPRPGGATKLIF. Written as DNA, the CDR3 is TGTGCACTTGGGAACTACCCCCCTCGTCCCGGGGGAGCCACCAAACTCATCTTT.

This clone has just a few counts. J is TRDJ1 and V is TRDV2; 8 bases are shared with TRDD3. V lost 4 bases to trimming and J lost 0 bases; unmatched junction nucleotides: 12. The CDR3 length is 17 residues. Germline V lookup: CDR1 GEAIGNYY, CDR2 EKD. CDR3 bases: TGTGCCTGTGAGCCCCGGGACTGGGGGGCGTACACCGATAAACTCATCTTT. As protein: CACEPRDWGAYTDKLIF.

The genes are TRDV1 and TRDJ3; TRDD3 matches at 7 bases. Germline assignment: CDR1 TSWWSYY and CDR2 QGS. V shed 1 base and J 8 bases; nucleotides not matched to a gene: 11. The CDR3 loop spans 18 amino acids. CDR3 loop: CALGEPPYWGPYTRQMFF. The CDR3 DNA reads TGTGCTCTTGGGGAACCCCCGTACTGGGGACCCTACACCCGACAGATGTTTTTC.

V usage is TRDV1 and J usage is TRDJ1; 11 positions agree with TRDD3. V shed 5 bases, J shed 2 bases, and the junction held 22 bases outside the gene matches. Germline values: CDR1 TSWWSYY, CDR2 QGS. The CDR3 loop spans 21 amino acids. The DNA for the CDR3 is TGTGCTCTTGGGACCCCACGGACTGGGCGGTGGGGGATACGAAAGACCGATAAACTCATCTTT. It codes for CALGTPRTGRWGIRKTDKLIF.